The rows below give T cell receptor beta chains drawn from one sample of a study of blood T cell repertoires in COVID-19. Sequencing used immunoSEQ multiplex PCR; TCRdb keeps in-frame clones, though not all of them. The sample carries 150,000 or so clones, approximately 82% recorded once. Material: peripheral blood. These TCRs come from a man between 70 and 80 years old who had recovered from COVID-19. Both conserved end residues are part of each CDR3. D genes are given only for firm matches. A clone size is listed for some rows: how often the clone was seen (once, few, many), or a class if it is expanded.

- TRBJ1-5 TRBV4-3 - CASSQDRRSQPQHF TGCGCCAGCAGCCAAGATCGAAGGAGTCAGCCCCAGCATTTT
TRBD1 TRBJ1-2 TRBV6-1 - CASSRRDRVLYGYTF TGTGCCAGCAGTCGCCGGGACAGGGTGCTCTATGGCTACACCTTC
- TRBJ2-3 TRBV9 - CASSVSKDTQYF TGTGCCAGCAGCGTAAGCAAAGATACGCAGTATTTT
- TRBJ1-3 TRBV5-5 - CASSLEGHLGNTIYF TGTGCCAGCAGCTTGGAAGGACACCTTGGAAACACCATATATTTT
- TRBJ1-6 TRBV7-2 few CASSSTAGAGAGIYSPLHF TGTGCCAGCAGCTCAACGGCGGGGGCGGGGGCAGGGATCTATTCACCCCTCCACTTT
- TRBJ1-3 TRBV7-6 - CASSLGSLSGNTIYF TGTGCCAGCAGCTTAGGGAGTCTCTCTGGAAACACCATATATTTT
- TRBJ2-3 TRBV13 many CASSFSGTDLQGTDTQYF TGTGCCAGCAGCTTTTCCGGGACTGATTTGCAGGGCACAGATACGCAGTATTTT
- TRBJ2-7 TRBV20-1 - CSASFGSWEQYF TGCAGTGCTAGTTTCGGGAGCTGGGAGCAGTACTTC
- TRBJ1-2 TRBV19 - CASMRGGNRDYGYTF TGTGCCAGTATGAGGGGAGGGAACCGGGACTATGGCTACACCTTC
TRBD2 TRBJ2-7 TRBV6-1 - CASSEGGRVEDEQYF TGTGCCAGCAGTGAAGGGGGGAGGGTGGAGGACGAGCAGTACTTC
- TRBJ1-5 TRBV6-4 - CASSDSRDWNQPQHF TGTGCCAGCAGTGACTCGAGGGATTGGAATCAGCCCCAGCATTTT
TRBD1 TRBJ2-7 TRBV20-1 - CSAGTGYEQYF TGCAGTGCTGGGACAGGCTACGAGCAGTACTTC
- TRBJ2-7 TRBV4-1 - CASSQEGQGRDEQYF TGCGCCAGCAGCCAAGAAGGCCAGGGGAGGGACGAGCAGTACTTC
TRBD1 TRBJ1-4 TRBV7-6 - CASSSRQGATNEKLFF TGTGCCAGCAGCTCGCGACAGGGTGCAACTAATGAAAAACTGTTTTTT